The rows below give T cell receptor beta chains drawn from one sample of a study of CD8 T cells in ankylosing spondylitis. TCRdb analysed the 5' RACE reads with MiXCR anew, one entry per CDR3 protein. This sample carries about 450,000 distinct CDR3 sequences, 26% of them seen once, and the ten largest clones take 0.89%. The sequenced material came from blood, either unsorted or a sorted T cell fraction (not recorded which). These receptors were taken from a male donor with ankylosing spondylitis. CDR3s include the opening cysteine and the closing phenylalanine or tryptophan. Each record gives: J gene, clone size, V gene, D gene, CDR3 DNA, CDR3 protein. A D gene is named only where the DNA matches it firmly. Rows may omit the clone size; those that give it use once, few, many or a size class.

J gene: TRBJ2-3; clone size: -; V gene: TRBV4-1; D gene: TRBD2; CDR3 DNA: TGCGCCAGCAGCCAAGGGGCTGCGGGAGGGAAGAAGTATTTT; CDR3 protein: CASSQGAAGGKKYF
J gene: TRBJ2-1; clone size: -; V gene: TRBV12-3/TRBV12-4; D gene: TRBD2; CDR3 DNA: TGTGCCAGCAGTAAAAGCGGGAGGGGGGCCCGGAATGAGCAGTTCTTC; CDR3 protein: CASSKSGRGARNEQFF
J gene: TRBJ1-5; clone size: -; V gene: TRBV6-1; D gene: -; CDR3 DNA: TGTGCCAGCAGCAAAGACAACAATCAGCCCCAGCATTTT; CDR3 protein: CASSKDNNQPQHF
J gene: TRBJ1-1; clone size: few; V gene: TRBV7-9; D gene: -; CDR3 DNA: TGTGCCAGCAGTCGACCAGGAAAGTGGGAAGCTTTCTTT; CDR3 protein: CASSRPGKWEAFF
J gene: TRBJ1-4; clone size: -; V gene: TRBV7-8; D gene: TRBD1; CDR3 DNA: TGTGCCAGCAGCTTACCCCGAGACAGGGCCTATGAGAATGAAAAACTGTTTTTT; CDR3 protein: CASSLPRDRAYENEKLFF
J gene: TRBJ1-3; clone size: -; V gene: TRBV11-2; D gene: -; CDR3 DNA: TGTGCCAGCAGACCGGCAGGCGCTGGAAACACCATATATTTT; CDR3 protein: CASRPAGAGNTIYF
J gene: TRBJ2-2; clone size: -; V gene: TRBV6-5; D gene: TRBD1; CDR3 DNA: TGTGCCAGCAGTACCTCGCGACAGGGGGCGCGAGGGGAGCTGTTTTTT; CDR3 protein: CASSTSRQGARGELFF
J gene: TRBJ2-2; clone size: -; V gene: TRBV10-2; D gene: TRBD2; CDR3 DNA: TGCGCCGGAAAGACTAGCGGTTACACCGGGGAGCTGTTTTTT; CDR3 protein: CAGKTSGYTGELFF
J gene: TRBJ2-2; clone size: few; V gene: TRBV15; D gene: -; CDR3 DNA: TGTGCCACCAGCAGAGATAACGGAAACACCGGGGAGCTGTTTTTT; CDR3 protein: CATSRDNGNTGELFF
J gene: TRBJ1-5; clone size: many; V gene: TRBV3-1; D gene: -; CDR3 DNA: TGTGCCAGCAGCCCCCAGGTTAGCAATCAGCCCCAGCATTTT; CDR3 protein: CASSPQVSNQPQHF
J gene: TRBJ2-1; clone size: few; V gene: TRBV12-3/TRBV12-4; D gene: -; CDR3 DNA: TGTGCCAGCAAGAACCTGGGAAGGGCCGACAATGAGCAGTTCTTC; CDR3 protein: CASKNLGRADNEQFF
J gene: TRBJ1-5; clone size: -; V gene: TRBV5-6; D gene: TRBD1; CDR3 DNA: TGTGCCAGCAGCTTGGGAGACAGGGATGGTCAGCCCCAGCATTTT; CDR3 protein: CASSLGDRDGQPQHF